This TCR beta chain stems from a study of breast tumors, draining lymph nodes, adjacent tissues. Samples came from axillary lymph nodes draining the breast cancer. This clonotype was seen many times. Its target is unknown. V lost 4 bases and J lost 3, with 13 bases in between. CDR1 and CDR2 from the germline V gene are MNHNY and SVGAGI (reference sequence). The CDR3 runs to 14 residues. Via MiXCR, TCRdb re-called the multiplex PCR reads, giving one row per CDR3 protein. The sample includes about 200,000 distinct CDR3 sequences, approximately 30% of them seen just once. Regarding the study as a whole: Data fit most tumor T cells coming from lymph node, expanding in tumor. Tumor TCR diversity was below lymph nodes but above nontumor tissue. Data only fit, rather than demonstrated, lymph node origin of most tumor T cells.

Sequencing was performed on axillary lymph node tissue. V and J are TRBV6-6 and TRBJ2-7; D is unclear. The receptor comes from a female donor with breast cancer. Some clones in this sample may be carry-over from other donors' samples. The CDR3 loop reads CASSSRHRHYEQYF. CDR3 bases: TGTGCCAGCAGTTCCCGACACCGGCACTACGAGCAGTACTTC.